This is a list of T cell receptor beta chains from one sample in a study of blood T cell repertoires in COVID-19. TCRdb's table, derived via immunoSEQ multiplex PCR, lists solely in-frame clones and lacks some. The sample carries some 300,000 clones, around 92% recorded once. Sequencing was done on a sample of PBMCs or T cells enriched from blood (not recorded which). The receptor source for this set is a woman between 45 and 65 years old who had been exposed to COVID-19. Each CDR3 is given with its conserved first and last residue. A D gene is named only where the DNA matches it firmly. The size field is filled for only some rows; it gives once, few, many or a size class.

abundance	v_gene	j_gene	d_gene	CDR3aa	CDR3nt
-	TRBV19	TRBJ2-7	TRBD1	CASTETGGSREQYF	TGTGCCAGTACCGAGACAGGGGGTTCACGCGAGCAGTACTTC
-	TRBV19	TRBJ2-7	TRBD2	CASSIAGTSGDSYEQYF	TGTGCCAGTAGTATTGCCGGGACTAGCGGGGACTCCTACGAGCAGTACTTC
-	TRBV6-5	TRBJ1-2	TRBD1	CASSPQQGASYGYTF	TGTGCCAGCAGTCCCCAACAGGGGGCTAGCTATGGCTACACCTTC
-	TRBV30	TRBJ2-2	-	CAWSSNTGELFF	TGTGCCTGGAGTTCAAACACCGGGGAGCTGTTTTTT
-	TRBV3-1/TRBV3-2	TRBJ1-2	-	CASSRPGKHNYGYTF	TGTGCCAGCAGCCGACCAGGGAAACATAACTATGGCTACACCTTC
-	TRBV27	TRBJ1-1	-	CASSGAAGATEAFF	TGTGCCAGCAGTGGCGCCGCGGGGGCCACTGAAGCTTTCTTT
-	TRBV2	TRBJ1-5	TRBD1	CASREGASQPQHF	TGTGCCAGCAGAGAGGGGGCCAGTCAGCCCCAGCATTTT
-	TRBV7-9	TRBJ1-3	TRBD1	CASSGDRQGQSGNTIYF	TGTGCCAGCAGCGGAGACCGCCAGGGACAGTCTGGAAACACCATATATTTT
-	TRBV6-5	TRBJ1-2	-	CASSYRGHYGYTF	TGTGCCAGCAGTTACAGGGGCCACTATGGCTACACCTTC
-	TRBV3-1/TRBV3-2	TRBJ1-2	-	CASSELDSHYTF	TGTGCCAGCAGCGAGCTGGACAGTCATTACACCTTC
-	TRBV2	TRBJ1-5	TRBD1	CASSGTGDNQPQHF	TGTGCCAGCAGTGGGACAGGGGATAATCAGCCCCAGCATTTT
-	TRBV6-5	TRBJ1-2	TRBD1	CASSYSRTGRLTF	TGTGCCAGCAGTTACTCGAGGACAGGTCGGCTCACCTTC
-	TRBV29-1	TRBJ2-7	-	CSVRGGSSYEQYF	TGCAGCGTTCGTGGCGGAAGCTCCTACGAGCAGTACTTC
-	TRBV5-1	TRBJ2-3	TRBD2	CASTGLAGERTDTQYF	TGCGCCAGCACCGGACTAGCGGGGGAGCGCACAGATACGCAGTATTTT
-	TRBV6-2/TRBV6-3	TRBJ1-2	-	CASSQGGRNYGYTF	TGTGCCAGCAGCCAAGGAGGCAGGAACTATGGCTACACCTTC
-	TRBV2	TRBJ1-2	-	CASRAPGHPDYGYTF	TGTGCCAGCAGGGCTCCGGGACATCCAGACTATGGCTACACCTTC
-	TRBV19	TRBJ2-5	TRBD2	CASSPGSGGPLYF	TGTGCCAGTAGTCCAGGGAGCGGGGGCCCCCTATACTTC
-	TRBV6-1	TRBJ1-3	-	CASSERGLGNTIYF	TGTGCCAGCAGTGAACGGGGGTTGGGAAACACCATATATTTT
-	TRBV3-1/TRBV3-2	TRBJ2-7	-	CASSQVAGWNYEQYF	TGTGCCAGCAGCCAAGTTGCGGGTTGGAACTACGAGCAGTACTTC
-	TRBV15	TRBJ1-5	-	CATSVINQPQHF	TGTGCCACCTCAGTAATCAATCAGCCCCAGCATTTT
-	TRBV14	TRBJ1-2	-	CASSQYRGGDYGYTF	TGTGCCAGCAGCCAATACCGGGGTGGAGACTATGGCTACACCTTC
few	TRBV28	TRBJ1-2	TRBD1	CASNGQVALGYTF	TGTGCCAGCAACGGACAGGTTGCCTTGGGCTACACCTTC
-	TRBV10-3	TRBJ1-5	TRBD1	CAISEDRGRGRPQHF	TGTGCCATCAGTGAGGACAGGGGGCGCGGACGGCCCCAGCATTTT
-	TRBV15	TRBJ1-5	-	CATSLRSNQPQHF	TGTGCCACCAGCTTACGGAGCAATCAGCCCCAGCATTTT
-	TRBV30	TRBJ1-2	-	CAWSVLGGGTYGYTF	TGTGCCTGGAGTGTACTCGGCGGCGGTACCTATGGCTACACCTTC
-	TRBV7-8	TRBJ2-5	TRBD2	CASSLALAGVGETQYF	TGTGCCAGCAGCTTAGCCTTAGCGGGGGTTGGAGAGACCCAGTACTTC
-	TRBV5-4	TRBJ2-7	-	CASSSADSYEQYF	TGTGCCAGCAGCTCGGCGGACAGCTACGAGCAGTACTTC
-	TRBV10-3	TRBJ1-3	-	CAISEEQGNTIYF	TGTGCCATCAGTGAAGAACAGGGAAACACCATATATTTT
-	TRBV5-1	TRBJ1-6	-	CASSLDLPSSYNSPLHF	TGCGCCAGCAGCCTGGACCTTCCGAGCTCCTATAATTCACCCCTCCACTTT
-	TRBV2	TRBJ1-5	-	CASRTDTNRNQPQHF	TGTGCCAGCAGAACAGATACCAACAGGAACCAGCCCCAGCATTTT
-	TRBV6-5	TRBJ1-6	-	CASSRNRLNNSPLHF	TGTGCCAGCAGTAGGAATAGACTAAATAATTCACCCCTCCACTTT
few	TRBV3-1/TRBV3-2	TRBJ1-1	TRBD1	CASSQEGTGGRRNTEAFF	TGTGCCAGCAGCCAAGAAGGGACAGGGGGTAGGAGGAACACTGAAGCTTTCTTT
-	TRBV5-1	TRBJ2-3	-	CASSGPVPGDTQYF	TGCGCCAGCAGCGGTCCGGTCCCGGGAGATACGCAGTATTTT
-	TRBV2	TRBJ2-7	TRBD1	CASTEWGQGSGEQYF	TGTGCCAGCACCGAGTGGGGACAGGGGTCCGGTGAGCAGTACTTC
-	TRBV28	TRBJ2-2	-	CASRVVGPGELFF	TGTGCCAGCCGGGTCGTGGGGCCCGGGGAGCTGTTTTTT
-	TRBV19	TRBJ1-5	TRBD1	CASSGRTGGAGQPQHF	TGTGCCAGTAGTGGCAGGACAGGGGGCGCGGGTCAGCCCCAGCATTTT
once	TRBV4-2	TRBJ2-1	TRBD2	CASSQDGYSGGNNEQFF	TGTGCCAGCAGCCAAGACGGGTATAGCGGGGGAAACAATGAGCAGTTCTTC
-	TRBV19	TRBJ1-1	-	CASSLAGGSTEAFF	TGTGCCAGTAGTCTCGCCGGAGGTAGCACTGAAGCTTTCTTT
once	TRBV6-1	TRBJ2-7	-	CASSDVGRAYEQYF	TGTGCCAGCAGTGACGTCGGCAGGGCGTACGAGCAGTACTTC
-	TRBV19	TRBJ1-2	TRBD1	CASSPGQGLNGYTF	TGTGCCAGTTCACCGGGACAGGGGTTAAATGGCTACACCTTC
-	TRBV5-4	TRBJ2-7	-	CASSLEQGTYEQYF	TGTGCCAGCAGCTTGGAGCAGGGAACCTACGAGCAGTACTTC
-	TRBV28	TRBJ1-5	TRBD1	CASSLGQGRDQPQHF	TGTGCCAGCAGCTTGGGACAGGGGAGGGATCAGCCCCAGCATTTT
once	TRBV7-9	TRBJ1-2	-	CASSPGGSQGNYGYTF	TGTGCCAGCAGCCCGGGGGGTAGTCAGGGAAACTATGGCTACACCTTC
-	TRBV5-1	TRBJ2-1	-	CASSLEDSEQFF	TGCGCCAGCAGCTTGGAAGACTCCGAGCAGTTCTTC
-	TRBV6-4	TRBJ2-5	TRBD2	CASSDSTSEQETQYF	TGTGCCAGCAGTGACTCCACTAGCGAGCAAGAGACCCAGTACTTC
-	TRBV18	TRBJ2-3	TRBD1	CASSPRLQGTDTQYF	TGTGCCAGCTCACCACGGTTACAGGGGACAGATACGCAGTATTTT